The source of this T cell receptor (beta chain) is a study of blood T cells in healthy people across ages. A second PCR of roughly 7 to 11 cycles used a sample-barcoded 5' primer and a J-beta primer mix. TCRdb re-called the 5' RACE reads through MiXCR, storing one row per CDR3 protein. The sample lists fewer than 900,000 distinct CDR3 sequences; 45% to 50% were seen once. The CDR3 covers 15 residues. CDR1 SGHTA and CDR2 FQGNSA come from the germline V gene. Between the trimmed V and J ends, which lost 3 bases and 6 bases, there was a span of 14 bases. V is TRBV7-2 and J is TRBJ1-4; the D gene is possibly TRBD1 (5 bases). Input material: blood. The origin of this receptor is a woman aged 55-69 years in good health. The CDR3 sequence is CASSFLGETHEKLFF. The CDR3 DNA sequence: TGTGCCAGCAGCTTCCTAGGGGAAACCCATGAAAAACTGTTTTTT.